These T cell receptor beta chains were read from a single sample in a study of blood T cell repertoires in COVID-19. The assay was immunoSEQ multiplex PCR, and TCRdb's table has in-frame clones only and misses some. The sample carries 150,000 to 200,000 clones, around four fifths recorded once. The sequenced sample consisted of peripheral blood. The receptors were sampled from a woman aged 30 to 39 with acute or convalescent COVID-19. CDR3s include the opening cysteine and the closing phenylalanine or tryptophan. Only part of the rows carry a size: once, few, many, or a class if the clone is expanded.

clone_size,v_call,j_call,cdr3_aa
NA,TRBV2,TRBJ2-1,CASGGAPYNEQFF
many,TRBV28,TRBJ2-4,CASSLGLRQGRIQYF
NA,TRBV27,TRBJ2-3,CASSSLAKGGTDTQYF
NA,TRBV7-8,TRBJ2-7,CASRLPQGHEQYF
NA,TRBV12-3/TRBV12-4,TRBJ1-1,CASTLGGPVEAFF
NA,TRBV5-6,TRBJ1-5,CASSLRRSTGKGQPQHF
NA,TRBV20-1,TRBJ1-2,CSLFDYGYTF
NA,TRBV19,TRBJ2-1,CASSTRDRLYNEQFF
NA,TRBV19,TRBJ2-1,CASSAVLGHQFF
NA,TRBV5-1,TRBJ2-7,CASSTGGYEQYF
NA,TRBV12-3/TRBV12-4,TRBJ1-1,CASSFGGNTEAFF
NA,TRBV28,TRBJ2-3,CASSIIAGGTDTQYF
NA,TRBV7-2,TRBJ1-1,CASSPGGPRRTEAFF
NA,TRBV4-3,TRBJ2-7,CASSQEGRGDYEQYF
NA,TRBV7-2,TRBJ2-3,CASSSTGKNTDTQYF
NA,TRBV28,TRBJ1-6,CASNVQGNSPLHF
many,TRBV29-1,TRBJ2-3,CSVDSQGGTDTQYF
NA,TRBV30,TRBJ1-1,CAGRGRLNTEAFF
once,TRBV2,TRBJ2-3,CASSEGRGRTDTQYF
NA,TRBV7-8,TRBJ2-2,CASRLPGHANTGELFF
NA,TRBV15,TRBJ1-2,CATSRVSTRGGRGYTF
NA,TRBV3-1/TRBV3-2,TRBJ1-2,CASSPPSVVGGSLGYTF
once,TRBV21-1,TRBJ2-1,CASSKETAYTYNEQFF
NA,TRBV27,TRBJ2-6,CASSLVGGALSNVLTF
NA,TRBV3-1/TRBV3-2,TRBJ2-2,CASSHQAGGPTGELFF
NA,TRBV19,TRBJ1-5,CASGPGQGARGNQPQHF
NA,TRBV2,TRBJ1-2,CASRGGQGLSYGYTF
NA,TRBV12-5,TRBJ1-1,CASQQDEFGEAFF